This TCR beta chain emerged from a study of OX40 agonist ivuxolimab in advanced cancers. Method: immunoSEQ multiplex PCR; TCRdb's copy keeps in-frame clones and lacks some. The sample contains roughly 80,000 clones, about 86% of which appear only once. V lost 0 bases and J lost 4, with 3 bases in between. The CDR3 spans 13 residues. The germline V gene has CDR1 MNHEY and CDR2 SMNVEV (reference sequence). Sequenced material: CD4+ or CD8+ T cells sorted from blood, taken in a trial of the OX40 agonist ivuxolimab. This TCR came from an adult with an advanced solid tumor such as melanoma, head and neck, liver or kidney cancer. This sequence joins TRBV27 and TRBJ2-2; D gene unclear. CDR3 sequence: CASSLSSTGELFF. For the CDR3, the DNA is TGTGCCAGCAGTTTATCGAGCACCGGGGAGCTGTTTTTT.